Listed here is a single T cell receptor beta chain. This clonotype showed up just a few times. Its binding antigen is unknown. Qualities for individual bases were not recorded, and no much larger clone is one base off. All donors were healthy Caucasians. The twin cohort consisted of three pairs of female monozygotic twins, all aged 18 to 29 years. RNA for TCR libraries was isolated from peripheral blood mononuclear cells. The record originates from a study of identical twins (TCRdb year 2016). About the full investigation: The study deep-sequenced TCR alpha and beta repertoires from monozygotic twins, unrelated adults of various ages and cord blood to test whether fetal clonotypes persist. To rule out contamination, replicate twin experiments were performed at different times with different library preparation protocols.

Overall results and qualifications from the work: In beta out-of-frame sequences, excess twin sharing was weaker, because having fewer shared sequences lowered the signal-to-noise ratio. Because the same donors could not be followed over many years, the conclusions depended on cross-sectional statistical analysis. Zero-insertion analyses could be partly confounded by invariant T cells such as MAIT and iNKT, although diverse VJ usage argued against such confounding for most clonotypes. In monozygotic twins, recombination models systematically underestimated out-of-frame TCR alpha sharing, but the models matched the sharing seen between unrelated individuals. Out-of-frame TCR alpha sequences shared between twins showed an excess of low generation-probability sequences compared with coincidental sharing between unrelated individuals. Fewer insertions were carried by abundant cord blood beta clonotypes, a similar but weaker trend appeared in young adult naive repertoires, and no such trend appeared in memory repertoires.

Libraries were prepared through 5' RACE. Data came from an Illumina HiSeq 2000. Template switching added a universal primer binding site, and the final cDNA carried a unique molecular identifier that allowed TCR cDNA molecules to be counted accurately. First-strand cDNA for TCR alpha and beta chains was synthesized from specific primers in the conserved constant-segment region. To control for contamination, every cDNA library was double barcoded, receiving both a SMART-Mk sample barcode and Illumina barcodes. TruSeq adapter sequences along with Illumina sample barcodes were introduced in two successive PCR steps. Sequencing of the TCR alpha and beta cDNA libraries was done on the Illumina HiSeq platform using custom primers. The original pipeline was this. MiGEC processed the raw reads to extract unique molecular identifiers, while MiXCR was used to determine the CDR3 positions. Recombination models were inferred per individual with the repgenHMM and IGoR tools using an EM algorithm. The analysis of shared clonotypes was done with the tcR package in R, with sharing normalized by the product of cloneset sizes. To study raw recombination without the effects of thymic and clonal selection, out-of-frame nonproductive sequences were analyzed. TCRdb cleaned the public reads at Q25 with fastp, built clones with MiXCR and kept in-frame beta chains. Rows matching on CDR3 protein sequence are summarized as one entry with the most common DNA and genes. What appears here as the V and J calls and clone size reflects TCRdb's work, not the paper's. The sample table contains a few hundred thousand distinct CDR3 sequences; only one count was recorded for around a tenth of them. The top ten hold roughly 3% of the sample.

CDR1 is given as SGHRS and CDR2 as YFSETQ, both from the germline V gene. The CDR3 numbers 16 residues from cysteine through phenylalanine. Left in the record is the CDR3 DNA by itself, 48 bases read in frame from the first base. V and J lose 4 bases and 4 bases, and a span of 17 bases separates them. These sequences were also reported in another study, on yellow fever vaccine responses in identical twins. From that second study: The authors reported that the T cell response to vaccination in identical twins appeared partly convergent and partly personalized. In the study, vaccine-responding T cell clones were precisely tracked in identical twins.

Sequenced input: PBMCs. This clonotype originated in a woman aged 18-29 years in good health. The chain uses TRBV5-1 and TRBJ2-2; the D gene could be either TRBD1 or TRBD2, each agreeing at 5 bases. The CDR3 protein sequence reads: CASSPHPGQATGELFF. In nucleotide form, the sequence is TGCGCCAGCAGCCCCCACCCGGGGCAGGCCACCGGGGAGCTGTTTTTT.